The entry below describes one T cell receptor beta chain. The sample is drawn from a study of control samples from healthy donors and cancer patients. TCRdb keeps only in-frame clones here, not all; method: immunoSEQ multiplex PCR. Altogether 30,000 to 40,000 clones are present, about 83% being singletons, with the ten largest covering around a fifth. The CDR3 has 15 amino acids. J was trimmed by 6 bases and V by 3 bases; bases with no gene match: 5. Looked up from germline, CDR1 is SGHDT and CDR2 is YYEEEE. The TCR comes from a woman aged 55-69 years with lung cancer. V and J are TRBV5-6 and TRBJ2-2, with 10 bases identical to TRBD1. Specimen: PBMCs. As DNA, the CDR3 is TGTGCCAGCAGCTACGGGACAGGGGATTCCGGGGAGCTGTTTTTT. This codes for CASSYGTGDSGELFF. Filled out from reference TRBV5-6 and TRBJ2-2, the complete variable domain reads DAGVTQSPTHLIKTRGQQVTLRCSPKSGHDTVSWYQQALGQGPQFIFQYYEEEERQRGNFPDRFSGHQFPNYSSELNVNALLLGDSALYLCASSYGTGDSGELFFGEGSRLTVL.